This T cell receptor beta chain was captured in a study of T-cell reconstitution after alpha-beta-depleted transplantation in children. V lost 0 bases, J lost 6 bases, and 9 bases lay in between. CDR3 size: 14 residues. Germline V CDR1 and CDR2: DFQATT, SNEGSKA (reference sequence). The TCRbeta library incorporated unique molecular identifiers. TCRdb independently ran MiXCR on the PCR reads; one entry per CDR3 protein. Found here are hundreds of thousands of distinct CDR3 sequences, 16% of them singletons; the top ten hold 1.1%. The sample consisted of PBMCs from the stem cell graft donor, taken from the stem cell graft. This clonotype was sampled from a human donor who donated a stem cell graft to a child with acute myeloid leukemia. This rearrangement joins TRBV20-1 to TRBJ1-6; possible D gene TRBD1, 6 bases. The CDR3 spells CSAREQGSNSPLHF. The CDR3 nucleotides read TGCAGTGCTAGAGAACAGGGAAGTAATTCACCCCTCCACTTT.